This T cell receptor (beta chain) was documented in a study of T cell responses to AZD1222 COVID-19 vaccine. General observations from the study: In all cases, repertoires were sampled only after the peak T cell response. White British people made up most donors, females outnumbered males, and clonal diversity was possibly underestimated. Spike-spanning, vaccine-associated CD4 TCRs were dominant at 160-218 and 743-854.

Measured with immunoSEQ multiplex PCR; TCRdb has only the in-frame clones, and not every one. Found here are over 95,000 clones, approximately 92% of them singletons; the top ten hold 12%. Within the sample, this clone is large. The antigen remains undetermined. The CDR3 runs to 15 residues. Germline V gene data show CDR1 as MNHNS and CDR2 as SASEGT. Trimming removed 0 bases from V and 4 bases from J, with 10 bases in between. This sequence joins TRBV6-1 and TRBJ1-3, with D hard to call. Sequenced material: peripheral blood, taken on day 0 of AZD1222 vaccination. The origin of this receptor is an adult in good health. The CDR3 reads CASSEAAGSGNTIYF. As DNA, the CDR3 is TGTGCCAGCAGTGAAGCGGCGGGGTCCGGAAACACCATATATTTT.